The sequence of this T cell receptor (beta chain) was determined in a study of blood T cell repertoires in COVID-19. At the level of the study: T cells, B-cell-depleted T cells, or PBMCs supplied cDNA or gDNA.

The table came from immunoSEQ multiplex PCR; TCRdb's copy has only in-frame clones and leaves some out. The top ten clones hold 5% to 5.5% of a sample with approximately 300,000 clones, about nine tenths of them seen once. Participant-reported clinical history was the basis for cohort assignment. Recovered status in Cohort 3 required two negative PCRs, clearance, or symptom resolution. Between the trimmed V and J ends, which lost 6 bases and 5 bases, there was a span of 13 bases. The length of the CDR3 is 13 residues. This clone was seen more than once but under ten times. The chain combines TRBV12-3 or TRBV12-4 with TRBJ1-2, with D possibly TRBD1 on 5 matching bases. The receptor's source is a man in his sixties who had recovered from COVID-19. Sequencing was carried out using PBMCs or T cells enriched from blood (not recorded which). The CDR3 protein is CASSPGRGYGYTF. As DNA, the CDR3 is TGTGCCAGCAGCCCTGGAAGGGGATATGGCTACACCTTC.